This T cell receptor (beta chain) was profiled in a study of identical twins. Template switching introduced a universal primer site, and the cDNA bore unique molecular identifiers. TCRdb reanalysed the 5' RACE reads using MiXCR and keeps one entry per CDR3 protein. The top ten hold around 0.98% of the sample, which has 650,000 to 800,000 distinct CDR3 sequences, approximately 9% seen once. Germline loops: CDR1 MNHEY, CDR2 SVGEGT. Trimming pared 11 bases from V and 3 bases from J, leaving 14 bases between. The CDR3 is made up of 13 amino acids. Turning to this clonotype: Its specificity is unknown.

Study conclusions and caveats: Within cord blood, abundant beta clonotypes carried fewer insertions, but memory repertoires showed no such trend.

These data are also associated with another study on yellow fever vaccine responses in identical twins.

Sequenced material: PBMCs. The sequence was collected from a woman aged 18-30 years in good health. The V gene is TRBV6-2 or TRBV6-3, the J gene TRBJ2-1; D may be TRBD2 (6 bases). CDR3: CAARESLYNEQFF. The CDR3 region has the DNA TGTGCCGCCCGGGAGTCTCTCTACAATGAGCAGTTCTTC.